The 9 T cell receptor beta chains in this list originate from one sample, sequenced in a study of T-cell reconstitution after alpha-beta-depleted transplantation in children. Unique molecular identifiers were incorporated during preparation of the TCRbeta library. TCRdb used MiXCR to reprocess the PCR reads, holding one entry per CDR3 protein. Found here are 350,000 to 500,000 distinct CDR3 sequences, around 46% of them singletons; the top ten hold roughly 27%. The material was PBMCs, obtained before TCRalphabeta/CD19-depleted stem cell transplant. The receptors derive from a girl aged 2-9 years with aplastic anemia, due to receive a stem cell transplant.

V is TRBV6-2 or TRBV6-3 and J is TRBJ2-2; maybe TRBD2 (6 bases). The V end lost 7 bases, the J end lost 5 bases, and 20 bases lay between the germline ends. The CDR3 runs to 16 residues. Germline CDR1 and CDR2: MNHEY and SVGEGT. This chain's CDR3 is CASNGRPRLGTGELFF. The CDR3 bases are TGTGCCAGCAATGGGAGGCCCCGGCTTGGGACCGGGGAGCTGTTTTTT.

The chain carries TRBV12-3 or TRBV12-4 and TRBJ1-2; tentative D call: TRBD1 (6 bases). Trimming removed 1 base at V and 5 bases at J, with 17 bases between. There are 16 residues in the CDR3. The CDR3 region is CASSLEVGGRVYGYTF. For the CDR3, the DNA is TGTGCCAGCAGTTTAGAAGTCGGGGGGCGCGTTTATGGCTACACCTTC.

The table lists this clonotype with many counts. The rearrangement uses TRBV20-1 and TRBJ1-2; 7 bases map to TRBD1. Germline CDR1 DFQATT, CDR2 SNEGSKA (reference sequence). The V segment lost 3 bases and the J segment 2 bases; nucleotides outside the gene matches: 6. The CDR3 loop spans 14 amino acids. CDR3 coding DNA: TGCAGTGCTAGCCTCAGGGGGAGAAACTATGGCTACACCTTC. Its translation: CSASLRGRNYGYTF.

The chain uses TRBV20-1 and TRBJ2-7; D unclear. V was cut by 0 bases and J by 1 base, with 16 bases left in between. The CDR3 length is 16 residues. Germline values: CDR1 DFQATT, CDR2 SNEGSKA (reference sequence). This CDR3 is CSARDYEANDSYEQYF. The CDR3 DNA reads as TGCAGTGCTAGAGATTATGAGGCGAACGATTCCTACGAGCAGTACTTC.

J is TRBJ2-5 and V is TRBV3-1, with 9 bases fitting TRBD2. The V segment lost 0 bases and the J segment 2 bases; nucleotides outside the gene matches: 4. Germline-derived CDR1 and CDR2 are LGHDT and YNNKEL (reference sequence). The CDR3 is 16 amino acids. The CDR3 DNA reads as TGTGCCAGCAGCCAAGAGGCTAGCGGGACTCAAGAGACCCAGTACTTC. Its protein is CASSQEASGTQETQYF.

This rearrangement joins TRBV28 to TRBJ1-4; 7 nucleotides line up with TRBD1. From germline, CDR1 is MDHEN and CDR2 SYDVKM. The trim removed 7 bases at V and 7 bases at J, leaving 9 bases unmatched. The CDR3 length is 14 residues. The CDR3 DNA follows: TGTGCCAGCAAGACACAGGGGAGTGGTGAAAAACTGTTTTTT. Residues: CASKTQGSGEKLFF. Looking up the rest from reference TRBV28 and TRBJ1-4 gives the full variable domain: DVKVTQSSRYLVKRTGEKVFLECVQDMDHENMFWYRQDPGLGLRLIYFSYDVKMKEKGDIPEGYSVSREKKERFSLILESASTNQTSMYLCASKTQGSGEKLFFGSGTQLSVL.

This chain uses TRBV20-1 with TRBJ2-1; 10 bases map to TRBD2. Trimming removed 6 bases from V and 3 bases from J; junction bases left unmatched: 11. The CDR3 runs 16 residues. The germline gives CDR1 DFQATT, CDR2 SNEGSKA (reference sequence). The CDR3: CSAPEGGLAIYNEQFF. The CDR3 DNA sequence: TGCAGTGCCCCCGAGGGGGGACTAGCGATCTACAATGAGCAGTTCTTC.

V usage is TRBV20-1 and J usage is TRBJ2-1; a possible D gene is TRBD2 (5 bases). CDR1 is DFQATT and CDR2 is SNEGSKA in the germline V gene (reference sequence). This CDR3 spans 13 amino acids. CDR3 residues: CIAGRALDNEQFF. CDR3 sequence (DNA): TGCATCGCGGGCCGGGCCCTGGACAATGAGCAGTTCTTC.

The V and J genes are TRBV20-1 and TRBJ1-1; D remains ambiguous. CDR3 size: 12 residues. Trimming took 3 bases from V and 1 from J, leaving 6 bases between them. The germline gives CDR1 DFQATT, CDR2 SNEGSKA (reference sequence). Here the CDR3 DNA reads TGCAGTGCTAGGAGCCAGAACACTGAAGCTTTCTTT. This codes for CSARSQNTEAFF.